This T cell receptor beta chain comes out of a study of cytomegalovirus exposure and HLA in healthy donors. Libraries were prepared by immunoSEQ multiplex PCR; TCRdb keeps only in-frame clonotypes and omits some of them. In the table there are almost 70,000 clones, roughly 95% of which are singletons. Germline CDR1 MDHEN, CDR2 SYDVKM. V lost 3 bases and J 0 bases, leaving 8 bases between the germline ends. CDR3 length: 14 residues. Worth noting for this clone: Its antigen remains unidentified.

Separation from the roughly 680-subject first cohort characterized the roughly 120-subject validation cohort, to which the donors belonged. Whole-study findings and limits: Reported results showed that the classifier diagnosed cytomegalovirus status with high specificity and sensitivity. Subsequent analysis found a tendency for first-cohort TCR clusters to co-occur within the 120 or so validation repertoires.

Sequenced material: PBMCs. This TCR was recovered from a woman under 30 in good health and CMV-seropositive. The chain combines TRBV28 with TRBJ2-5; weak D call: TRBD2 (6 bases). The CDR3 protein is CASSFAGNQETQYF. CDR3 in DNA: TGTGCCAGCAGTTTCGCGGGGAACCAAGAGACCCAGTACTTC.